Listed here is a single T cell receptor beta chain. Germline CDR1 reads SGHKS; CDR2 reads YYEKEE (reference sequence). V gave up 4 bases and J gave up 0 bases; unmatched junction bases: 4. This CDR3 is built from 15 residues. Some clones are missing from TCRdb's copy, which holds only in-frame ones; the method was immunoSEQ multiplex PCR. The sample consists of some 60,000 clones, around four fifths of them appearing once. The data were taken from a study of blood T cell repertoires in COVID-19. Overall study: Researchers got acute and convalescent COVID-19 samples from the United States, Italy and Spain.

The V call is TRBV5-5, the J call TRBJ1-3; the match to TRBD1 covers 7 bases. Sequenced input: peripheral blood. This receptor was taken from a woman aged 50 to 60 with active or convalescent COVID-19. The chain's CDR3 is CASSPTGYSGNTIYF. CDR3 nucleotides: TGTGCCAGCAGCCCGACAGGGTACTCTGGAAACACCATATATTTT.